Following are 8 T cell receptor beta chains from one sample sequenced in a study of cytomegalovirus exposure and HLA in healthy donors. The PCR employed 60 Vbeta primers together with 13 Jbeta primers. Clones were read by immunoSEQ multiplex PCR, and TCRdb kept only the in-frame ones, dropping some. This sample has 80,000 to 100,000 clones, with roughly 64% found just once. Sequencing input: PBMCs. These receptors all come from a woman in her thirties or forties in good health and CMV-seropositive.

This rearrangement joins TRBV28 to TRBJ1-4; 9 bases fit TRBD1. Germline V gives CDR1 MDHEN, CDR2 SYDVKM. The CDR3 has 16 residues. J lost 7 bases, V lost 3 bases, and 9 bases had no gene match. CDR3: CASSLGLTGGGEKLFF. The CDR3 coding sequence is TGTGCCAGCAGTTTGGGGTTGACAGGGGGGGGTGAAAAACTGTTTTTT. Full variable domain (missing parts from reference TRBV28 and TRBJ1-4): DVKVTQSSRYLVKRTGEKVFLECVQDMDHENMFWYRQDPGLGLRLIYFSYDVKMKEKGDIPEGYSVSREKKERFSLILESASTNQTSMYLCASSLGLTGGGEKLFFGSGTQLSVL.

The CDR3 nucleotides read TGTGCCAGCAGCCCCCTGAATGGGGTTGGAGGATATGGCTACACCTTC. It specifies CASSPLNGVGGYGYTF. The V call is TRBV9, the J call TRBJ1-2, with D unclear. CDR1 and CDR2 from the germline V gene are SGDLS and YYNGEE. The V end lost 4 bases, the J end lost 5 bases, and 21 bases lay between the germline ends. The CDR3 runs 16 residues.

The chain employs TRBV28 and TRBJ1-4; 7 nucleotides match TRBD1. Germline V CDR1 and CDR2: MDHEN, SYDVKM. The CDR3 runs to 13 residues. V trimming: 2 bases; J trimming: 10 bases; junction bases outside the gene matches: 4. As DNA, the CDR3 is TGTGCCAGCAGTTTAGGGACAGAGGGAAAACTGTTTTTT. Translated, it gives CASSLGTEGKLFF.

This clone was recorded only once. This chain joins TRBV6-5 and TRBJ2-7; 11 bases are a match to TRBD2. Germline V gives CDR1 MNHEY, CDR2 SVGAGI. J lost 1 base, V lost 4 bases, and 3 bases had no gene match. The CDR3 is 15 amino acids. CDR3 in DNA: TGTGCCAGCAGTTGGGGGACTAGCGGTTCCTACGAGCAGTACTTC. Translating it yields CASSWGTSGSYEQYF.

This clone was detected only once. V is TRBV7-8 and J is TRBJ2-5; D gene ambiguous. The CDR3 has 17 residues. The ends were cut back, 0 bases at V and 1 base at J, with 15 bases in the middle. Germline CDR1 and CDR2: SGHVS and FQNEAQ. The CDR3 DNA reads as TGTGCCAGCAGCTTAGCACCTCGCGGTAGTGCCCAAGAGACCCAGTACTTC. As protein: CASSLAPRGSAQETQYF.

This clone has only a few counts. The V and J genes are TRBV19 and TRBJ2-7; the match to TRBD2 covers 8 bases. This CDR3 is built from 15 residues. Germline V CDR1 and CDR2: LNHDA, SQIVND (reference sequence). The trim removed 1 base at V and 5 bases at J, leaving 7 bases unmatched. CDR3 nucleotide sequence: TGTGCCAGTAGTATAGGCGGGAGGAGAAAGGACGAGCAGTACTTC. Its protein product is CASSIGGRRKDEQYF.

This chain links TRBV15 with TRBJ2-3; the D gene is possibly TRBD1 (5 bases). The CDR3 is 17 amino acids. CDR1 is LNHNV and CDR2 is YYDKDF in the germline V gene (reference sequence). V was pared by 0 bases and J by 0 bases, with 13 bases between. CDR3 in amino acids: CATSRDRRTFSTDTQYF. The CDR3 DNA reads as TGTGCCACCAGCAGAGATCGAAGGACATTCAGCACAGATACGCAGTATTTT.

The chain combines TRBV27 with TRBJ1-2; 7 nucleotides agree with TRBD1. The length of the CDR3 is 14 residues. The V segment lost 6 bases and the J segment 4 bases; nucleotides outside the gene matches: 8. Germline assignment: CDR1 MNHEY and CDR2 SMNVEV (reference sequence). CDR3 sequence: CASSPDRIGYGYTF. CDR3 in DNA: TGTGCCAGCAGCCCGGACAGGATCGGCTATGGCTACACCTTC.